The T cell receptor (beta chain) described here comes from a study of blood T cell repertoires in COVID-19 (dated by TCRdb to the early 2020s). Notes on the research overall: Collaborator samples came from the United States, Italy and Spain and covered acute and convalescent phases of COVID-19. The material from the prospective study consisted of cDNA or gDNA derived from T cells, B-cell-depleted T cells, or PBMCs. The dataset comprised deeply sampled blood TCRbeta repertoires from subjects exposed to, actively infected with, or recovered from COVID-19. The repertoires were released in a freely available public database intended as a resource for research on the immune response to SARS-CoV-2. Samples were obtained from the ongoing ImmuneRACE study (first 160 participants) and from about 1,300 subjects provided by 6 global collaborators. Sample metadata almost always included a de-identified subject ID, COVID-19 status, age in years and sex. Where available, HLA class I and class II types were taken from metadata supplied by the sample provider and were not determined by assay-based typing. The study at large found these results: Clinical and demographic metadata were provided uncurated, with the amount varying by source and participant.

CDR1 is given as SNHLY and CDR2 as FYNNEI, both from the germline V gene. The CDR3 holds 13 amino acids from the cysteine to the phenylalanine. Only the CDR3 part of the read is kept: 39 bases, read in frame from the first base. Ends trimmed: V by 8 bases, J by 5 bases; bases unmatched to a gene: 5. Whole blood was collected in K2EDTA tubes by collaborating institutions according to the institutions' own protocols. Collaborator samples were shipped for TCRbeta analysis as frozen whole blood, isolated PBMCs, or DNA extracted from either sample type. TCRbeta CDR3 regions were amplified from genomic DNA by means of the immunoSEQ Assay, a bias-controlled multiplex PCR. Per the original workflow: Nucleated cell counts per sample were estimated from amplification of reference gene primers within the assay. Sequence reads were collapsed and filtered to measure the absolute abundance of every unique TCRbeta CDR3 rearrangement. Productive Simpson clonality was computed per sample as the square root of Simpson's diversity index over productive rearrangements. In its TCRdb copy, this immuneACCESS table keeps in-frame sequences only and misses some clones. Where compared with another copy, unresolved V genes explain less than half of these, and the others have no known cause. The V and J calls and clone size are taken from that table; D and trimming were inferred from the DNA. Across this sample there are fewer than 60,000 clones, with around 86% seen only once. Roughly 25% of the sample is in the top ten clones.

In regard to this clone: It has no known antigen specificity. It has no much larger one-base neighbor in the sample; base qualities were not kept.

Sequenced sample: peripheral blood. The TCR originated in an elderly woman with acute or convalescent COVID-19. The chain was built from TRBV2 and TRBJ2-1; a stretch of 8 junction bases matches TRBD1. Here is the DNA: TGTGCCAGCGTTTGGGACAGGAACAATGAGCAGTTCTTC. Translated, it reads CASVWDRNNEQFF.